The 29 T cell receptor beta chains listed next were all sequenced from one sample in a study of cytomegalovirus exposure and HLA in healthy donors. Produced via immunoSEQ multiplex PCR; TCRdb's table is partial and in-frame only. The sample contains some 230,000 clones, 75% to 95% of which appear only once. The sample consisted of PBMCs. These receptors were obtained from a young woman in good health and CMV-seronegative.

The chain uses TRBV7-9 and TRBJ1-1; 9 bases match TRBD1. The V gene's germline CDR1 is SEHNR and CDR2 FQNEAQ (reference sequence). The V gene end was trimmed by 5 bases and the J gene end by 10 bases; junction bases not matched to a gene: 14. This CDR3 is 15 amino acids long. This CDR3 is CASSPRQGGYEGAFF. In nucleotides, the CDR3 is TGTGCCAGCAGCCCTCGACAGGGGGGCTATGAGGGAGCTTTCTTT.

V is TRBV27 and J is TRBJ1-5, with D possibly being TRBD1 (6 bases). The CDR3 covers 14 residues. Germline V gene data show CDR1 as MNHEY and CDR2 as SMNVEV (reference sequence). Deletions cut 6 bases from V and 6 bases from J, with 15 bases between. The CDR3 bases are TGTGCCAGCAGGACACAGGGTTACGGTCAGCCCCAGCATTTT. It is translated as CASRTQGYGQPQHF.

The CDR3 region is CASTTGGRGLPLLGYTF. The CDR3 DNA sequence: TGTGCCAGTACTACAGGGGGGAGAGGACTCCCGCTGCTAGGCTACACCTTC. The V gene is TRBV19, the J gene TRBJ1-2; 8 bases agree with TRBD1. Germline V gives CDR1 LNHDA, CDR2 SQIVND (reference sequence). V shed 7 bases and J 8 bases; nucleotides not matched to a gene: 21. CDR3 size: 17 residues.

The chain carries TRBV5-1 and TRBJ2-1; 7 bases match TRBD2. J lost 10 bases, V lost 0 bases, and 7 bases had no gene match. Looked up from germline, CDR1 is SGHRS and CDR2 is YFSETQ. The CDR3 extends over 14 amino acids. CDR3 sequence: CASSLAGGSGEQFF. The CDR3 nucleotides read TGCGCCAGCAGCTTGGCCGGGGGGTCTGGGGAGCAGTTCTTC.

This clone was detected only once. The CDR3 coding sequence is TGTGCCAGTGATCCGCAGGGGGCGAGCAATCAGCCCCAGCATTTT. Translated, it gives CASDPQGASNQPQHF. The J gene is TRBJ1-5, the V gene TRBV19; TRBD1 matches at 8 bases. CDR1 LNHDA and CDR2 SQIVND come from the germline V gene (reference sequence). The length of the CDR3 is 15 residues. The V and J ends lost 8 bases and 1 base, in that order; junction bases with no gene match: 7. The entire variable domain, with the rest obtained from reference TRBV19 and TRBJ1-5, is as follows: DGGITQSPKYLFRKEGQNVTLSCEQNLNHDAMYWYRQDPGQGLRLIYYSQIVNDFQKGDIAEGYSVSREKKESFPLTVTSAQKNPTAFYLCASDPQGASNQPQHFGDGTRLSIL.

The rearrangement joins TRBV6-1 to TRBJ1-5; a possible D gene is TRBD1 (5 bases). Trimming left V 1 base short and J 4 bases short, with 11 bases between. The CDR3 loop spans 15 amino acids. From germline, CDR1 is MNHNS and CDR2 SASEGT. For the CDR3, the DNA is TGTGCCAGCAGTGAAGTAGGCAGGGAAAATCAGCCCCAGCATTTT. Protein: CASSEVGRENQPQHF.

The rearrangement uses TRBV10-3 and TRBJ1-2, with 8 bases lining up with TRBD1. Germline CDR1 is ENHRY and CDR2 is SYGVKD. Trimming at V came to 7 bases and at J to 6 bases, leaving 7 bases not matched to a gene. CDR3 length: 13 amino acids. The CDR3 DNA reads TGTGCCATCAAGGGAGGACAGGGCCATGGCTACACCTTC. As protein: CAIKGGQGHGYTF.

This chain joins TRBV11-2 and TRBJ1-1; tentative D call: TRBD1 (6 bases). The CDR3 sequence is 15 residues long. Between the trimmed V and J ends, which lost 6 bases and 1 base, there was a span of 15 bases. Per germline, CDR1 SGHAT and CDR2 FQNNGV. The chain's CDR3 is CASSRRGTSNTEAFF. CDR3 DNA sequence: TGTGCCAGCAGTCGTAGGGGGACATCGAACACTGAAGCTTTCTTT.

This chain joins TRBV19 and TRBJ2-2; 9 positions match TRBD2. The V and J ends lost 9 bases and 10 bases, in that order; junction bases with no gene match: 15. CDR3 length: 15 amino acids. CDR1 LNHDA and CDR2 SQIVND come from the germline V gene (reference sequence). In DNA form, the CDR3 reads TGTGCCAGCCTAGACGTAGCGGGAGAACGAATGGAGCTGTTTTTT. This encodes CASLDVAGERMELFF.

In its sample, this clone was seen once. The V gene is TRBV11-3, the J gene TRBJ1-1; a possible D gene is TRBD1 (5 bases). Between the trimmed V and J ends, which lost 2 bases and 7 bases, there was a span of 14 bases. Germline V gene data show CDR1 as SGHNT and CDR2 as YENEEA. The CDR3 spans 14 residues. This chain's CDR3 is CASSLRSGGFEAFF. Here the CDR3 DNA reads TGTGCCAGCAGCTTAAGGTCGGGGGGTTTTGAAGCTTTCTTT.

This clone is a singleton in its sample. This chain uses TRBV6-1 with TRBJ1-4; a possible D gene is TRBD1 (6 bases). There are 14 residues in the CDR3. Trimming took 4 bases from V and 8 from J, leaving 14 bases between them. Germline assignment: CDR1 MNHNS and CDR2 SASEGT. CDR3 DNA sequence: TGTGCCAGCAGTGCCGGGACAAGGAGGGAAAAACTGTTTTTT. It encodes CASSAGTRREKLFF.

This clone was counted between two and nine times. The chain links TRBV6-5 to TRBJ2-7; 11 bases agree with TRBD2. Germline CDR1 reads MNHEY; CDR2 reads SVGAGI. The CDR3 runs 15 residues. The V gene end was trimmed by 0 bases and the J gene end by 2 bases; junction bases not matched to a gene: 0. The CDR3 sequence is CASSYSGLAAYEQYF. CDR3 DNA: TGTGCCAGCAGTTACTCGGGACTAGCGGCCTACGAGCAGTACTTC.

The chain combines TRBV6-1 with TRBJ1-1, with D unclear. CDR1 and CDR2 (germline): MNHNS, SASEGT. The ends were cut back, 10 bases at V and 1 base at J, with 16 bases in the middle. The CDR3 is 14 amino acids. The CDR3 bases are TGTGCCACCCCTAGGCGGTCAGAGAACACTGAAGCTTTCTTT. This encodes CATPRRSENTEAFF.

CDR3 loop: CASSLTGGGSPLHF. For the CDR3, the DNA is TGTGCCAGCAGTCTAACAGGGGGCGGTTCACCCCTCCACTTT. V gene TRBV2 combines with J gene TRBJ1-6; 9 bases are shared with TRBD1. The J segment lost 9 bases and the V segment lost 5 bases, leaving 5 bases of the junction unmatched. CDR3 size: 14 residues. Germline CDR1 is SNHLY and CDR2 is FYNNEI. Using reference TRBV2 and TRBJ1-6 for the parts outside the CDR3, the full variable domain is EPEVTQTPSHQVTQMGQEVILRCVPISNHLYFYWYRQILGQKVEFLVSFYNNEISEKSEIFDDQFSVERPDGSNFTLKIRSTKLEDSAMYFCASSLTGGGSPLHFGNGTRLTVT.

The rearrangement joins TRBV11-3 to TRBJ2-2; the match to TRBD1 covers 7 bases. The J segment lost 6 bases and the V segment lost 5 bases, leaving 9 bases of the junction unmatched. The CDR3 loop spans 15 amino acids. Germline V CDR1 and CDR2: SGHNT, YENEEA. CDR3 bases: TGTGCCAGCAGCCGATTTACAGGGGCGGCCGGGGAGCTGTTTTTT. It specifies CASSRFTGAAGELFF. Complete variable domain (other parts from reference TRBV11-3 and TRBJ2-2): EAGVVQSPRYKIIEKKQPVAFWCNPISGHNTLYWYLQNLGQGPELLIRYENEEAVDDSQLPKDRFSAERLKGVDSTLKIQPAELGDSAVYLCASSRFTGAAGELFFGEGSRLTVL.

V and J are TRBV4-1 and TRBJ1-2; no clear D gene. Trimming stripped 0 bases from V and 2 bases from J, with 7 bases between. CDR3 length: 14 amino acids. CDR1 and CDR2 from the germline V gene are MGHRA and YSYEKL. CDR3 amino acids: CASSQETRNYGYTF. CDR3 DNA sequence: TGCGCCAGCAGCCAAGAAACGCGGAACTATGGCTACACCTTC.

This chain joins TRBV5-4 and TRBJ1-1; 9 positions match TRBD1. This CDR3 has 14 amino acids. Germline V gene lookup returns CDR1 SGHNT and CDR2 YYREEE (reference sequence). V lost 2 bases, J lost 3 bases, and 2 bases stayed unmatched. The DNA of the CDR3 is TGTGCCAGCAGCTTACAGGGGGCGGACACTGAAGCTTTCTTT. This sequence encodes CASSLQGADTEAFF.

The chain is built from TRBV14 and TRBJ2-7; TRBD1 might be the D (5 bases). V was clipped by 1 base and J by 3 bases, with 10 bases between them. The CDR3 extends over 14 amino acids. The V gene's germline CDR1 is SGHDN and CDR2 FVKESK. CDR3: CASSQGQIGYEQYF. Here the CDR3 DNA reads TGTGCCAGCAGCCAAGGACAGATAGGCTACGAGCAGTACTTC.

The chain carries TRBV10-2 and TRBJ1-5, with 7 nucleotides matching TRBD1. From germline, CDR1 is WSHSY and CDR2 SAAADI. V was pared by 2 bases and J by 2 bases, with 6 bases of the junction left unmatched. This CDR3 spans 16 amino acids. CDR3 nucleotides: TGCGCCAGCAGTGAGGGAGGGGGCGCGGGCAATCAGCCCCAGCATTTT. Translating it yields CASSEGGGAGNQPQHF.

Written as DNA, the CDR3 is TGTGCCAGCAGCCCTACCGGACAATATGAGCAGTTCTTC. Translated: CASSPTGQYEQFF. The genes are TRBV2 and TRBJ2-1; a weak D match, TRBD1 (5 bases). Germline loops: CDR1 SNHLY, CDR2 FYNNEI. The V end was cut by 6 bases, the J end by 8 bases, with 14 bases between. The CDR3 sequence is 13 residues long.

The chain is built from TRBV6-4 and TRBJ1-1, with D maybe TRBD1 (5 bases). The CDR3 extends over 13 amino acids. CDR1 MRHNA and CDR2 SNTAGT come from the germline V gene. The ends were cut back, 4 bases at V and 0 bases at J, with 6 bases in the middle. In DNA form, the CDR3 reads TGTGCCAGCAGTGGACAGATGAACACTGAAGCTTTCTTT. Translation: CASSGQMNTEAFF.

J is TRBJ1-2 and V is TRBV29-1; 7 bases line up with TRBD1. Trimming removed 0 bases from V and 4 bases from J; junction bases left unmatched: 8. Germline values: CDR1 SQVTM, CDR2 ANQGSEA. CDR3 length: 15 amino acids. Here the CDR3 reads CSVEESRTGAYGYTF. CDR3 nucleotide sequence: TGCAGCGTTGAAGAGTCCCGAACAGGGGCCTATGGCTACACCTTC.

On this clone: At one end, the junction sequence differs from germline, possibly due to a read error. The chain employs TRBV7-7 and TRBJ1-1, with a tentative D call TRBD1 (5 bases). This CDR3 has 15 residues. Per the germline V gene, CDR1 is SSHAT and CDR2 is FNYEAQ (reference sequence). DNA for the CDR3: TGTGCTAGCAGCCAAATTAGCCAGGGGAACACTGAAGCTTTCTTT. It encodes CASSQISQGNTEAFF.

V gene TRBV19 combines with J gene TRBJ2-2; a weak D match, TRBD1 (6 bases). Deletions cut 6 bases from V and 6 bases from J, with 20 bases between. CDR3 length equals 16 residues. CDR1 and CDR2 from the germline V gene are LNHDA and SQIVND (reference sequence). Here the CDR3 reads CASRRAGQTGPGELFF. The CDR3 DNA follows: TGTGCCAGTAGGAGAGCTGGACAGACCGGTCCCGGGGAGCTGTTTTTT.

The chain recombines TRBV21-1 with TRBJ2-7; TRBD2, as called in the table, went unchecked against the DNA. TRBV21-1 is flagged as a pseudogene. This CDR3 spans 12 amino acids. The CDR3 DNA follows: TGTGTCCTTAGGCGGTTGTTCTACGAGCAGTACTTC. It encodes CVLRRLFYEQYF.

The CDR3 here is CASSESSVTSGYNEQFF. Written as DNA, the CDR3 is TGCGCCAGCAGTGAGTCGAGTGTGACTAGCGGCTACAATGAGCAGTTCTTC. This chain uses TRBV10-1 with TRBJ2-1, with 9 bases fitting TRBD2. Germline V gene data show CDR1 as WNHNN and CDR2 as SYGVQD (reference sequence). The CDR3 runs 17 residues. The V and J ends lost 0 bases and 3 bases, in that order; junction bases with no gene match: 6.

The chain uses TRBV2 and TRBJ1-2; TRBD1 matches 7 bases. Germline loops: CDR1 SNHLY, CDR2 FYNNEI. V gave up 10 bases and J gave up 6 bases; unmatched junction bases: 8. This CDR3 region has 12 residues. For the CDR3, the DNA is TGTGCCAACAGGGTAGACAGGGATGGCTACACCTTC. Residues: CANRVDRDGYTF.

The chain recombines TRBV10-3 with TRBJ2-1; unclear D gene. The germline CDR1 and CDR2 sequences are ENHRY and SYGVKD. The CDR3 loop spans 13 amino acids. Trimming shortened V by 6 bases and J by 6 bases, and 12 bases separated the two germline ends. DNA for the CDR3: TGTGCCATCAGGACGTTAGCTACCAATGAGCAGTTCTTC. Its protein is CAIRTLATNEQFF.

This clone is a singleton in its sample. The chain links TRBV12-1 to TRBJ2-7; TRBD2, the table's D call, lacks a check against the DNA. TRBV12-1 is a pseudogene. The CDR3 has 18 amino acids. CDR3 protein: CASSFAGGGYTLSYEQYF. In DNA form, the CDR3 reads TGTGCCAGCAGCTTCGCAGGTGGGGGGTACACATTATCCTACGAGCAGTACTTC.